Sequencing of this TCR beta chain was carried out in a study of low-dose radiotherapy and immunotherapy resistance in tumors. This clonotype was counted ten times or more. Both TCRalpha and TCRbeta chains were reverse transcribed with V-gene-specific primers. TCR amplification involved about 20 PCR cycles with a constant-region primer and V-primer adapter. MiXCR, applied by TCRdb to the reads, yields one record per CDR3 protein. Of around 80,000 distinct CDR3 sequences in the sample, 17% were seen once. Indicated time point: after trial treatment. Treatment denoted: LDRT plus nivolumab, ipilimumab, low-dose cyclophosphamide and aspirin (RACIN trial). This CDR3 has 14 amino acids. V was pared by 6 bases and J by 1 base, with 12 bases between.

This TCR was sampled from a male donor with prostate cancer. This sample comprised PBMCs, obtained after low-dose radiotherapy plus immunotherapy. V is TRBV12-3 or TRBV12-4 and J is TRBJ2-5; no definite D call. CDR3 sequence: CASSPPRFQETQYF. As DNA, the CDR3 is TGTGCCAGCAGCCCTCCTCGGTTCCAAGAGACCCAGTACTTC.